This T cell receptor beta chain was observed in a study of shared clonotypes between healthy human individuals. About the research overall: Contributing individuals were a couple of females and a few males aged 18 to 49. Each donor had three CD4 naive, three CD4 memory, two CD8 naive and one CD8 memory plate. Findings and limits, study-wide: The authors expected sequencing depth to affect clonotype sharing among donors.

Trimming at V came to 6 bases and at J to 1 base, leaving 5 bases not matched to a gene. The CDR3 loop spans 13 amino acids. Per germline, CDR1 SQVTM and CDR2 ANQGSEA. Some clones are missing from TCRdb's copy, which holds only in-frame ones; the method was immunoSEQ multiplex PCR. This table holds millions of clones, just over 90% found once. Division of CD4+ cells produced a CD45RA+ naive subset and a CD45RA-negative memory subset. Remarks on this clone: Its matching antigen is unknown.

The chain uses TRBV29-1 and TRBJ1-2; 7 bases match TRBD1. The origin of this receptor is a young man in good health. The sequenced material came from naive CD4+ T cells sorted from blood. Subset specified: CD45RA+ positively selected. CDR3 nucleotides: TGCAGCGTATTACAGGGGAATAACTATGGCTACACCTTC. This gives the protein CSVLQGNNYGYTF.